What follows are 3 T cell receptor beta chains derived from one specimen sequenced in a study of post-analysis software for immune sequencing data. Antigens for these TCRs are unknown. Study findings and constraints: Among a handful of TRBV segments more frequent in patients than controls were TRBV5-6, TRBV5-1 and TRBV20-1.

The library was made from cDNA and included unique molecular identifiers. Via MiXCR, TCRdb re-called the PCR reads, giving one row per CDR3 protein. The repertoire holds approximately 660,000 distinct CDR3 sequences, around 60% seen once, with about 10% in the top ten. Input material: blood. These TCRs come from a girl aged 2 to 9 with multiple sclerosis.

The rearrangement links TRBV5-1 to TRBJ2-5; 9 bases agree with TRBD1. The germline V gene encodes CDR1 SGHRS and CDR2 YFSETQ. With V trimmed by 0 bases and J by 5 bases, 5 bases remained unmatched. CDR3 length: 15 residues. The CDR3 sequence is CASSLAPTGGETQYF. CDR3 nucleotides: TGCGCCAGCAGCTTGGCCCCTACAGGGGGCGAGACCCAGTACTTC.

The chain employs TRBV4-1 and TRBJ1-5; the D gene is possibly TRBD1 (5 bases). Germline V gives CDR1 MGHRA, CDR2 YSYEKL. Trimming took off 1 base at V and 6 bases at J, with 13 bases between the two ends. The CDR3 length is 15 residues. The CDR3 region is CASSQAQGTPQPQHF. CDR3 nucleotides: TGCGCCAGCAGCCAAGCACAAGGGACCCCTCAGCCCCAGCATTTT.

This rearrangement joins TRBV25-1 to TRBJ2-6; D ambiguous. Germline V gives CDR1 MGHDK, CDR2 SYGVNS. The V gene lost 4 bases and the J gene lost 2 bases, with 0 bases spanning the gap. The CDR3 runs 12 residues. The CDR3, as DNA: TGTGCCAGCAGTGCTGGGGCCAACGTCCTGACTTTC. Residues: CASSAGANVLTF.